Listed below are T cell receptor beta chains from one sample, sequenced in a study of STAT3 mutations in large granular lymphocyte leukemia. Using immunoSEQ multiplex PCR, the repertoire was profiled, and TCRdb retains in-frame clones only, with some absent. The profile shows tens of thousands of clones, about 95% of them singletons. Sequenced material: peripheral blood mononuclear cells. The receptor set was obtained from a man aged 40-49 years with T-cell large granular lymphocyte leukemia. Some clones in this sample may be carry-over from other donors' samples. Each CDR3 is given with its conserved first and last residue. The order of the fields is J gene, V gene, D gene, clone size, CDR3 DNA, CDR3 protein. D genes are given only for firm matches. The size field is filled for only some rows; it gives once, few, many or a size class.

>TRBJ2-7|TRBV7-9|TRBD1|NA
TGTGCCAGCAGCTCCTCCGGGACAGGGGAGGGGCTGCAGTACTTC
CASSSSGTGEGLQYF
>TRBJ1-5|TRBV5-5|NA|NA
TGTGCCAGCAGCCCACTGGTCGGGCAGCCCCAGCATTTT
CASSPLVGQPQHF
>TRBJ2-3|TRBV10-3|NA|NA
TGTGCCATCAGTTTCGGAGCGTCTAGCACAGATACGCAGTATTTT
CAISFGASSTDTQYF
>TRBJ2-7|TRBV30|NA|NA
TGTGCCTGGAGGCTGCAGGGAACCTACGAGCAGTACTTC
CAWRLQGTYEQYF
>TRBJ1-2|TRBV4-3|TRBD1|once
TGCGCCAGCAGCCAAGAACAGGGGGCGGTGGTTGGCTACACCTTC
CASSQEQGAVVGYTF
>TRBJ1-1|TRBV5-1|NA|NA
TGCGCCAGCAGCTTGGAACCCCGAGGGCTCACTGAAGCTTTCTTT
CASSLEPRGLTEAFF
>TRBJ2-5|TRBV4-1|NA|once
TGCGCCAGCAGCCGGCAGGGGACACGGCAGTACTTC
CASSRQGTRQYF
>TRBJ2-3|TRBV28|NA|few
TGTGCCAGCAGGTTACCATATAGCACAGATACGCAGTATTTT
CASRLPYSTDTQYF
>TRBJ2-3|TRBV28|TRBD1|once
TGTGCCAGCAGACTGGACAGGACTGACACAGATACGCAGTATTTT
CASRLDRTDTDTQYF
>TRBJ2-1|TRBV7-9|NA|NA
TGTGCCAGCAGCTCACCCCTGGGGCATGAGCAGTTCTTC
CASSSPLGHEQFF
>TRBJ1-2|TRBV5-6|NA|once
TGTGCCAGCAGCTTGGGGCTAGCGCGGAGGAACTATGGCTACACCTTC
CASSLGLARRNYGYTF
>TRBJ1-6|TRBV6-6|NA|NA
TGTGCCAGCAGTTACGGGGGAGAGGGTAATTCACCCCTCCACTTT
CASSYGGEGNSPLHF
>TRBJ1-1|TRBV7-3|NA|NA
TGTGCCAGCAGCTTTAACATGAACACTGAAGCTTTCTTT
CASSFNMNTEAFF
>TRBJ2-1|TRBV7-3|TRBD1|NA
TGTGCCAGCAGCCTAACGGGACAGGGGGCCGTCAATGAGCAGTTCTTC
CASSLTGQGAVNEQFF
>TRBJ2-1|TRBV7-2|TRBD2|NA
TGTGCCAGCAGCTTCAGCGGGGGGGCCGACGAGCAGTTCTTC
CASSFSGGADEQFF
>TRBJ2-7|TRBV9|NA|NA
TGTGCCAGCAGCGTAGGCTACGAGCAGTACTTC
CASSVGYEQYF
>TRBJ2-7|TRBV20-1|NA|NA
TGCAGTGTTTCGCGCTCCTACGAGCAGTACTTC
CSVSRSYEQYF
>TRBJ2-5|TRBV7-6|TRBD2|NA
TGTGCCAGCAGCTTGTCGGGACTAGCCGCTGAGACCCAGTACTTC
CASSLSGLAAETQYF
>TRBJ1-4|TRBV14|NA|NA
TGTGCCAGCAGCCAAACCCCCGGGAGTAATGAAAAACTGTTTTTT
CASSQTPGSNEKLFF
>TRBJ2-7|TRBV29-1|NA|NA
TGCAGCGTTGAACAGGGGACTACCTACGAGCAGTACTTC
CSVEQGTTYEQYF
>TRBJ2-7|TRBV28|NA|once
TGTGCCAGCAGTTTGGGAATGCCCCCCCACGAGCAGTACTTC
CASSLGMPPHEQYF
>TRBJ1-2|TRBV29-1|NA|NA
TGCAGCGTCGCAGCGACAGGTGACAATGGCTACACCTTC
CSVAATGDNGYTF
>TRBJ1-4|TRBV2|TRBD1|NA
TGTGCCAGCATAGAGGACAGGAGAAATGAAAAACTGTTTTTT
CASIEDRRNEKLFF
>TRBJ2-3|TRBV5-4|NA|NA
TGTGCCAGCATCCCTGGGGGGGGCCTAGAATCAGATACGCAGTATTTT
CASIPGGGLESDTQYF
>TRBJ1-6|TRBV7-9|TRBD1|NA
TGTGCCAGCAGCTCGACAGGGAATAATTCACCCCTCCACTTT
CASSSTGNNSPLHF
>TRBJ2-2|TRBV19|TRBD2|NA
TGTGCCAGTAGCGGGGGGACTCACACCGGGGAGCTGTTTTTT
CASSGGTHTGELFF
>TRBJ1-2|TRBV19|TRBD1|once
TGTGCCAGCCAGGATCAGGGGGCGTCGTATGGCTACACCTTC
CASQDQGASYGYTF
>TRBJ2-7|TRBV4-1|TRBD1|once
TGCGCCAGCAGCCAAGAGTCGACAGGGGGCTTCTACGAGCAGTACTTC
CASSQESTGGFYEQYF
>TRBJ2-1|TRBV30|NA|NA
TGTGCCTGGGGGCTCACAGGGCCCCGGTACAATGAGCAGTTCTTC
CAWGLTGPRYNEQFF
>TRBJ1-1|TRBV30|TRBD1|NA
TGTGCCTGGATCAGGAGGGGGCAGGCGAACACTGAAGCTTTCTTT
CAWIRRGQANTEAFF
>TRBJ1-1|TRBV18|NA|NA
TGTGCCAGCTCACCGGTGGGCATTTTGAACACTGAAGCTTTCTTT
CASSPVGILNTEAFF
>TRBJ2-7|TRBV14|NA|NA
TGTGCCAGCAGCCAATCCTACTACGAGCAGTACTTC
CASSQSYYEQYF
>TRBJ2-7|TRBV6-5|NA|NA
TGTGCCAGCAGTTACTCTAACGAGCAGTACTTC
CASSYSNEQYF
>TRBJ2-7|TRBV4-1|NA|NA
TGCGCCAGCAGCCAAGAGACAGGAAACTCCTACGAGCAGTACTTC
CASSQETGNSYEQYF
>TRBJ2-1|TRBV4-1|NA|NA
TGCGCCAGCGGGGGTTCCTACAATGAGCAGTTCTTC
CASGGSYNEQFF
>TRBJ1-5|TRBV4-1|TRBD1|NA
TGCGCCAGCAGCCCCGGACAGGGGGGGAACAATCAGCCCCAGCATTTT
CASSPGQGGNNQPQHF